Listed here are 26 T cell receptor beta chains from one sample, sequenced in a study of OX40 agonist ivuxolimab in advanced cancers. Libraries were prepared by immunoSEQ multiplex PCR; TCRdb keeps only in-frame clonotypes and omits some of them. The table records some 60,000 clones, 94% of them present only once. The sequenced sample was CD4+ or CD8+ T cells sorted from blood, obtained in a trial of the OX40 agonist ivuxolimab. The receptor source for this set is an adult with an advanced solid tumor such as melanoma, head and neck, liver or kidney cancer.

This clone appeared once. The V call is TRBV7-9, the J call TRBJ2-2; weak D call: TRBD1 (6 bases). The CDR3 totals 18 residues. The V end was cut by 1 base, the J end by 2 bases, with 17 bases between. Germline CDR1 and CDR2: SEHNR and FQNEAQ (reference sequence). In DNA, the CDR3 is TGTGCCAGCAGCTTAGGATTCATAGGACAGATTAACACCGGGGAGCTGTTTTTT. It is translated as CASSLGFIGQINTGELFF.

This clone has only a few counts. The genes are TRBV5-1 and TRBJ2-5, with D perhaps TRBD2 (5 bases). The CDR3 extends over 14 amino acids. V shed 2 bases and J shed 2 bases, with 10 bases lying between them. CDR1 is SGHRS, CDR2 YFSETQ, per germline. The CDR3 here is CASSLASRQETQYF. The CDR3 DNA is TGCGCCAGCAGCTTAGCTAGCAGGCAAGAGACCCAGTACTTC.

Here the CDR3 DNA reads TGCGCCAGCAGCCAAGATGACCTGGGGCGGGCCGAAAAACTGTTTTTT. Translating it yields CASSQDDLGRAEKLFF. The rearrangement uses TRBV4-3 and TRBJ1-4; tentatively, D is TRBD1 (5 bases). Germline values: CDR1 LGHNA, CDR2 YSLEER. The CDR3 runs to 16 residues. Trimming removed 0 bases from V and 8 bases from J, with 16 bases in between.

V gene TRBV4-3 combines with J gene TRBJ2-3, with 8 bases lining up with TRBD2. The J segment lost 6 bases and the V segment lost 0 bases, leaving 14 bases of the junction unmatched. Germline CDR1 is LGHNA and CDR2 is YSLEER. The CDR3 loop spans 18 amino acids. In DNA, the CDR3 is TGCGCCAGCAGCCAAGATCTTGTTAGCGGGGAACTTCTGGATACGCAGTATTTT. It specifies CASSQDLVSGELLDTQYF.

This rearrangement joins TRBV5-4 to TRBJ2-2, with 14 bases identical to TRBD2. With V trimmed by 6 bases and J by 1 base, 8 bases remained unmatched. CDR1 SGHNT and CDR2 YYREEE come from the germline V gene (reference sequence). The CDR3 is 18 residues long. The CDR3 loop is CASTVGLAGGLNTGELFF. CDR3 bases: TGTGCCAGCACCGTTGGACTAGCGGGAGGTCTGAACACCGGGGAGCTGTTTTTT.

This chain connects TRBV4-3 to TRBJ1-5, with no clear D. Trimming took 0 bases from V and 4 from J, leaving 13 bases between them. Germline CDR1 is LGHNA and CDR2 is YSLEER. The CDR3 is made up of 16 amino acids. The CDR3 is CASSQEISGGNQPQHF. The CDR3 nucleotides are TGCGCCAGCAGCCAAGAAATTAGTGGAGGGAATCAGCCCCAGCATTTT.

In this sample, this clone turned up once. The CDR3 DNA is TGTGCCATCCTCCGGGACAGAGACACCTACGAGCAGTACTTC. This encodes CAILRDRDTYEQYF. The J gene is TRBJ2-7, the V gene TRBV10-3, with 7 bases that match TRBD1. J gave up 2 bases and V 8 bases, and 9 bases lay outside the gene matches. CDR3 length equals 14 residues. CDR1 and CDR2 (germline): ENHRY, SYGVKD.

This clone has just one count. The chain recombines TRBV6-5 with TRBJ2-1, with D maybe TRBD1 (5 bases). Per germline, CDR1 MNHEY and CDR2 SVGAGI. The CDR3 covers 13 residues. With 6 bases removed from V and 8 bases from J, the gap between germline ends came to 14 bases. CDR3 loop: CASRVGVFYEQFF. DNA for the CDR3: TGTGCCAGCAGGGTAGGGGTCTTCTATGAGCAGTTCTTC.

This chain uses TRBV9 with TRBJ2-6; TRBD2 is a possible D gene (6 bases). The CDR3 spans 15 residues. Looked up from germline, CDR1 is SGDLS and CDR2 is YYNGEE. V was cut by 0 bases and J by 4 bases, with 8 bases left in between. This CDR3 reads CASSVAGSGANVLTF. CDR3 nucleotide sequence: TGTGCCAGCAGCGTAGCCGGGAGCGGGGCCAACGTCCTGACTTTC.

V is TRBV9 and J is TRBJ1-1, with D possibly matching TRBD1 (5 bases). This CDR3 comprises 15 residues. The V and J ends lost 1 base and 4 bases respectively, with 14 bases between them. Per germline, CDR1 SGDLS and CDR2 YYNGEE. The CDR3 protein is CASSVSGGFLTEAFF. CDR3 nucleotides: TGTGCCAGCAGCGTATCGGGGGGATTTCTCACTGAAGCTTTCTTT. The full variable domain, rest sourced from reference TRBV9 and TRBJ1-1, is DSGVTQTPKHLITATGQRVTLRCSPRSGDLSVYWYQQSLDQGLQFLIQYYNGEERAKGNILERFSAQQFPDLHSELNLSSLELGDSALYFCASSVSGGFLTEAFFGQGTRLTVV.

The rearrangement uses TRBV27 and TRBJ2-5; 7 bases align to TRBD1. CDR1 MNHEY and CDR2 SMNVEV come from the germline V gene (reference sequence). The CDR3 contains 14 residues. The V gene end was trimmed by 11 bases and the J gene end by 0 bases; junction bases not matched to a gene: 9. This CDR3 is CAVRGRGYQETQYF. The CDR3 DNA follows: TGTGCCGTACGGGGCAGGGGGTACCAAGAGACCCAGTACTTC.

V is TRBV13 and J is TRBJ2-1; tentatively, D is TRBD2 (5 bases). V was trimmed by 6 bases and J by 5 bases, leaving 23 bases between them. Looked up from germline, CDR1 is PRHDT and CDR2 is FYEKMQ (reference sequence). This CDR3 is built from 17 residues. The CDR3 DNA is TGTGCCAGCAGATCCTTCCCCCTCTACGGGAAAGACAATGAGCAGTTCTTC. The encoded protein is CASRSFPLYGKDNEQFF.

The rearrangement uses TRBV29-1 and TRBJ1-1, with a tentative D call TRBD1 (6 bases). Germline V gene data show CDR1 as SQVTM and CDR2 as ANQGSEA. The CDR3 totals 14 residues. The V end was cut by 0 bases, the J end by 2 bases, with 10 bases between. For the CDR3, the DNA is TGCAGCGTTGAAGACGGACAGCCTAACACTGAAGCTTTCTTT. It encodes CSVEDGQPNTEAFF.

This clone came up once. V and J are TRBV4-1 and TRBJ1-2; TRBD1 matches 8 bases. J was trimmed by 8 bases and V by 4 bases; bases with no gene match: 12. From germline, CDR1 is MGHRA and CDR2 YSYEKL. The CDR3 consists of 15 residues. CDR3 in DNA: TGCGCCAGCAGCCCCGTTACGACAGGGGTGTGGGGCTACACCTTC. Amino acids: CASSPVTTGVWGYTF.

The chain is built from TRBV2 and TRBJ2-1, with TRBD2 matching 7 bases. CDR3 length equals 13 residues. V shed 10 bases and J 9 bases; nucleotides not matched to a gene: 12. Germline CDR1 reads SNHLY; CDR2 reads FYNNEI. CDR3 protein: CATGLGRGTEQFF. The CDR3 DNA is TGTGCCACCGGACTAGGAAGAGGGACTGAGCAGTTCTTC.

The gene calls are TRBV19 and TRBJ1-5; a weak D match, TRBD1 (5 bases). V was trimmed by 5 bases and J by 9 bases, leaving 17 bases between them. This CDR3 is built from 14 residues. Germline V lookup: CDR1 LNHDA, CDR2 SQIVND (reference sequence). The CDR3 is CASSAPGRRPPQHF. The CDR3 DNA is TGTGCCAGTAGTGCCCCAGGGCGCCGTCCGCCCCAGCATTTT.

This clone is medium-sized in the sample. The CDR3 loop is CASRLISNQPQHF. The CDR3 DNA reads as TGTGCCAGCAGGCTGATTAGCAATCAGCCCCAGCATTTT. The chain couples TRBV28 to TRBJ1-5; D is ambiguous. The V gene's germline CDR1 is MDHEN and CDR2 SYDVKM. The CDR3 is 13 amino acids. The ends were cut back, 6 bases at V and 0 bases at J, with 6 bases in the middle. The full variable domain, rest sourced from reference TRBV28 and TRBJ1-5, is DVKVTQSSRYLVKRTGEKVFLECVQDMDHENMFWYRQDPGLGLRLIYFSYDVKMKEKGDIPEGYSVSREKKERFSLILESASTNQTSMYLCASRLISNQPQHFGDGTRLSIL.

The chain is built from TRBV27 and TRBJ2-7; 11 nucleotides line up with TRBD2. The ends lost 6 bases at V and 0 bases at J; junction bases unmatched: 4. The CDR3 loop spans 15 amino acids. Germline loops: CDR1 MNHEY, CDR2 SMNVEV (reference sequence). CDR3 nucleotide sequence: TGTGCCAGCAGCCCCGGGACTAGCGGCTCCTACGAGCAGTACTTC. This sequence encodes CASSPGTSGSYEQYF.

This chain links TRBV6-1 with TRBJ1-1; unclear D gene. CDR1 is MNHNS, CDR2 SASEGT, per germline. The V end lost 3 bases, the J end lost 0 bases, and 17 bases lay between the germline ends. The CDR3 is 17 residues long. The CDR3, as DNA: TGTGCCAGCAGTGACGGGCAGGCGTACCGCATGAACACTGAAGCTTTCTTT. Translating it yields CASSDGQAYRMNTEAFF.

CDR3 loop: CASSEATSGSPPDTQYF. DNA of the CDR3: TGTGCCAGCAGTGAAGCAACTAGCGGGAGTCCCCCAGATACGCAGTATTTT. The gene calls are TRBV6-1 and TRBJ2-3; 11 bases are shared with TRBD2. J gave up 4 bases and V 0 bases, and 6 bases lay outside the gene matches. Looked up from germline, CDR1 is MNHNS and CDR2 is SASEGT. The CDR3 contains 17 residues.

The J gene is TRBJ2-5, the V gene TRBV6-6; D gene uncertain. CDR1 and CDR2 from the germline V gene are MNHNY and SVGAGI (reference sequence). Trimming removed 2 bases at V and 0 bases at J, with 4 bases between. The CDR3 runs 13 residues. CDR3 loop: CASSYGYQETQYF. CDR3 DNA: TGTGCCAGCAGTTACGGGTACCAAGAGACCCAGTACTTC.

The chain carries TRBV29-1 and TRBJ2-7; the match to TRBD1 covers 8 bases. Germline V gives CDR1 SQVTM, CDR2 ANQGSEA. The CDR3 runs to 15 residues. V lost 2 bases and J lost 3; bases outside the gene matches: 9. The CDR3, as DNA: TGCAGCGTTGAAATTATAGGACAGGGTCTCTACGAGCAGTACTTC. Translated, it gives CSVEIIGQGLYEQYF.

This chain links TRBV7-6 with TRBJ1-1; D gene ambiguous. CDR1 is SGHVS and CDR2 is FNYEAQ in the germline V gene. V was shortened by 4 bases and J by 1 base, with 10 bases between the two germline ends. This CDR3 spans 14 amino acids. The CDR3 region is CASSSSGGNTEAFF. The CDR3 DNA sequence: TGTGCCAGCAGCTCGTCGGGAGGGAACACTGAAGCTTTCTTT.

This clone was seen once. V and J are TRBV6-5 and TRBJ2-1, with no clear D. The CDR3 has 13 amino acids. V shed 0 bases and J shed 5 bases, with 5 bases lying between them. Germline V CDR1 and CDR2: MNHEY, SVGAGI. This CDR3 reads CASSYSRDNEQFF. CDR3 bases: TGTGCCAGCAGTTACTCTCGAGACAATGAGCAGTTCTTC.

The chain has TRBV27 and TRBJ2-1; D unclear. The CDR3 runs to 12 residues. Trimming shortened V by 4 bases and J by 6 bases, and 7 bases separated the two germline ends. Per the germline V gene, CDR1 is MNHEY and CDR2 is SMNVEV (reference sequence). CDR3 region: CASSSNLNEQFF. CDR3 coding DNA: TGTGCCAGCAGTTCTAACCTCAATGAGCAGTTCTTC.

This sequence joins TRBV27 and TRBJ2-1; D is perhaps TRBD2 (5 bases). Germline V gene sequence: CDR1 MNHEY, CDR2 SMNVEV (reference sequence). V was trimmed by 1 base and J by 2 bases, leaving 9 bases between them. The CDR3 sequence is 15 residues long. CDR3 coding DNA: TGTGCCAGCAGTTTATGGATGACTACCTACAATGAGCAGTTCTTC. It is translated as CASSLWMTTYNEQFF.